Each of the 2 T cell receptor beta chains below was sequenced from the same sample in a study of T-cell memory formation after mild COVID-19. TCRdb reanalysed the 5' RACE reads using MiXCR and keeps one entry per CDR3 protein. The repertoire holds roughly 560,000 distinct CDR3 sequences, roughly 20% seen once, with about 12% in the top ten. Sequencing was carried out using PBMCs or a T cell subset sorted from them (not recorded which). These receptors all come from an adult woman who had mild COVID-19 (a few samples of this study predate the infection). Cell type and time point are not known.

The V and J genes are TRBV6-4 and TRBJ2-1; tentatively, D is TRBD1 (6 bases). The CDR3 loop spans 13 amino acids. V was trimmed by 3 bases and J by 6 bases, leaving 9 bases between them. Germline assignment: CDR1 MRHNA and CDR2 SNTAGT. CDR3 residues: CASSEGTSNEQFF. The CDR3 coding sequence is TGTGCCAGCAGTGAAGGGACATCCAATGAGCAGTTCTTC.

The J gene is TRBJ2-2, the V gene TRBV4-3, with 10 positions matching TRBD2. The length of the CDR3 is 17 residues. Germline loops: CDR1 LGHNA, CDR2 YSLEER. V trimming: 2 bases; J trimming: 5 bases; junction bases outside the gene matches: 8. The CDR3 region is CASSQRPLAGVTGELFF. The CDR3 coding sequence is TGCGCCAGCAGCCAACGTCCCCTAGCGGGAGTTACCGGGGAGCTGTTTTTT.